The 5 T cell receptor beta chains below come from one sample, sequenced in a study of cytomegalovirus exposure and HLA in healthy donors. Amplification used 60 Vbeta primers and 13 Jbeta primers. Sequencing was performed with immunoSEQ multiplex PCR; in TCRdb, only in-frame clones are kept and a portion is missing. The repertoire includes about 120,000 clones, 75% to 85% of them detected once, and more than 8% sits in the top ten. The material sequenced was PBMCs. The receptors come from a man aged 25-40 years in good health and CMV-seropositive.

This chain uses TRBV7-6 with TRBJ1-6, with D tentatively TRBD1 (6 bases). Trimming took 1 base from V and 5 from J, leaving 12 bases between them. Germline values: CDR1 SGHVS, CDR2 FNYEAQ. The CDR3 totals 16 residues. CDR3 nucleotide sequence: TGTGCCAGCAGCTTAGTGTCCAGGGGTGATAATTCACCCCTCCACTTT. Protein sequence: CASSLVSRGDNSPLHF.

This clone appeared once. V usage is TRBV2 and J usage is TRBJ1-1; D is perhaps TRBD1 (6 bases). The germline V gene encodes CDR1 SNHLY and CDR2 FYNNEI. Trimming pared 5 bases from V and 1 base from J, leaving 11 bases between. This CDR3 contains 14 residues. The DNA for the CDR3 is TGTGCCAGCAGTCAGACAGGAAAGAACACTGAAGCTTTCTTT. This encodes CASSQTGKNTEAFF.

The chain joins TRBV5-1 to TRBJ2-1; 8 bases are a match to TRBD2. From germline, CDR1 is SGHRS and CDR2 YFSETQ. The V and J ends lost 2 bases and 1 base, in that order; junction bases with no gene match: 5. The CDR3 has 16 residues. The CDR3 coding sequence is TGCGCCAGCAGCTTAGTGGCGGGGGGATCCTACAATGAGCAGTTCTTC. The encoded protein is CASSLVAGGSYNEQFF.

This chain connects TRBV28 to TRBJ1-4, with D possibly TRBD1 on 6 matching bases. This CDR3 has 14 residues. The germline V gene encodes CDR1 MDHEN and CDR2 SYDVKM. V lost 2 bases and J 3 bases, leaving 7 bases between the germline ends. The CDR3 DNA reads TGTGCCAGCAGTTTAGGACAGCCTAATGAAAAACTGTTTTTT. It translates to CASSLGQPNEKLFF.

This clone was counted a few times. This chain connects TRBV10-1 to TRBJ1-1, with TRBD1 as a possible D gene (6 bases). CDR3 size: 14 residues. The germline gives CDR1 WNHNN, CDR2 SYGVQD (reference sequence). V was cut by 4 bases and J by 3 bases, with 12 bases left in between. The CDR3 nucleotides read TGCGCCAGCAGTGGGCCGGGACAAGACACTGAAGCTTTCTTT. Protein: CASSGPGQDTEAFF.